This entry lists 11 T cell receptor beta chains sequenced from one sample in a study of beta chain features in type 1 diabetes. Sequenced material consisted of expressed TCRB transcripts (all of the isolated RNA was reverse transcribed). Sequencing was performed with immunoSEQ multiplex PCR; in TCRdb, only in-frame clones are kept and a portion is missing. Among some 360,000 clones listed, about 20% were seen once. Sequenced material: naive CD4+ T cells from blood. All receptors come from a woman between 18 and 30 years old in good health.

The CDR3 reads CATSRVPREPRETQYF. As DNA, the CDR3 is TGTGCCACCAGCAGAGTGCCGCGGGAGCCGAGGGAGACCCAGTACTTC. This rearrangement joins TRBV15 to TRBJ2-5; 7 nucleotides line up with TRBD2. With 1 base clipped from V and 5 bases from J, the junction kept 10 bases outside the gene matches. Germline V gene sequence: CDR1 LNHNV, CDR2 YYDKDF (reference sequence). The CDR3 is 16 amino acids. Full variable domain (remainder filled in from reference TRBV15 and TRBJ2-5): DAMVIQNPRYQVTQFGKPVTLSCSQTLNHNVMYWYQQKSSQAPKLLFHYYDKDFNNEADTPDNFQSRRPNTSFCFLDIRSPGLGDTAMYLCATSRVPREPRETQYFGPGTRLLVL.

The chain has TRBV5-1 and TRBJ2-7; 7 bases are a match to TRBD1. V lost 4 bases and J lost 6; bases outside the gene matches: 4. Germline V CDR1 and CDR2: SGHRS, YFSETQ. CDR3 length: 12 residues. CDR3 nucleotide sequence: TGCGCCAGCAGCAAAGACAGGGCCGAGCAGTACTTC. It codes for CASSKDRAEQYF.

This clone was detected a few times. This chain links TRBV29-1 with TRBJ2-4, with no clear D. The CDR3 spans 12 residues. Germline CDR1 is SQVTM and CDR2 is ANQGSEA. The ends were cut back, 5 bases at V and 1 base at J, with 6 bases in the middle. The CDR3 here is CSVRQAKNIQYF. The CDR3 bases are TGCAGCGTTCGCCAGGCCAAAAACATTCAGTACTTC.

In its sample, this clone was seen a few times. J is TRBJ2-1 and V is TRBV30; 10 nucleotides agree with TRBD2. Germline CDR1 GTSNPN, CDR2 SVGIG (reference sequence). This CDR3 contains 14 residues. V lost 4 bases to trimming and J lost 0 bases; unmatched junction nucleotides: 0. This CDR3 reads CAWTSGSSYNEQFF. As DNA, the CDR3 is TGTGCCTGGACTAGCGGGAGCTCCTACAATGAGCAGTTCTTC. The variable domain in full, with the rest retrieved from reference TRBV30 and TRBJ2-1, is SQTIHQWPATLVQPVGSPLSLECTVEGTSNPNLYWYRQAAGRGLQLLFYSVGIGQISSEVPQNLSASRPQDRQFILSSKKLLLSDSGFYLCAWTSGSSYNEQFFGPGTRLTVL.

The V and J genes are TRBV4-1 and TRBJ1-4, with D possibly matching TRBD1 (5 bases). This CDR3 is built from 15 residues. Germline assignment: CDR1 MGHRA and CDR2 YSYEKL. The V and J ends lost 5 bases and 0 bases respectively, with 10 bases between them. CDR3 DNA sequence: TGCGCCAGCAGCAGGGCCAGGGCAACTAATGAAAAACTGTTTTTT. The encoded protein is CASSRARATNEKLFF.

This clone was observed a few times. CDR3 in DNA: TGCAGCGTTGCGACAGGGTCCCCTGGGGGAAACACCATATATTTT. This translates into CSVATGSPGGNTIYF. This chain links TRBV29-1 with TRBJ1-3; 7 nucleotides align to TRBD1. This CDR3 is built from 15 residues. The V gene end was trimmed by 4 bases and the J gene end by 4 bases; junction bases not matched to a gene: 10. Germline CDR1 is SQVTM and CDR2 is ANQGSEA.

This clone was seen a few times. The rearrangement joins TRBV19 to TRBJ1-1; no definite D call. The germline V gene encodes CDR1 LNHDA and CDR2 SQIVND (reference sequence). V lost 9 bases and J lost 3, with 17 bases in between. CDR3 size: 14 residues. The CDR3 region is CASRKKTDYTEAFF. The CDR3 DNA sequence: TGTGCCAGCCGAAAGAAGACGGACTACACTGAAGCTTTCTTT.

The chain combines TRBV4-2 with TRBJ1-6, with D hard to call. The germline V gene has CDR1 LGHNA and CDR2 YNFKEQ. V was shortened by 0 bases and J by 7 bases, with 13 bases between the two germline ends. This CDR3 is 16 amino acids long. DNA of the CDR3: TGTGCCAGCAGCCAAGATTGGTCACAGACAAATTCACCCCTCCACTTT. It codes for CASSQDWSQTNSPLHF.

The chain uses TRBV7-9 and TRBJ1-1; D possibly corresponds to TRBD1 (6 bases). The V end lost 5 bases, the J end lost 2 bases, and 18 bases lay between the germline ends. Germline V lookup: CDR1 SEHNR, CDR2 FQNEAQ (reference sequence). The CDR3 extends over 16 amino acids. The CDR3 sequence is CASSGSRGRENTEAFF. CDR3 DNA: TGTGCCAGCAGCGGATCCAGGGGCAGGGAAAACACTGAAGCTTTCTTT.

This clone came up once. The chain carries TRBV25-1 and TRBJ2-3, with 10 bases identical to TRBD2. Germline V lookup: CDR1 MGHDK, CDR2 SYGVNS. V lost 4 bases to trimming and J lost 2 bases; unmatched junction nucleotides: 6. CDR3 length: 16 residues. The CDR3 protein is CASSGLAGGITDTQYF. The DNA of the CDR3 is TGTGCCAGCAGTGGACTAGCGGGTGGGATCACAGATACGCAGTATTTT.

This clone has only a few counts. This chain links TRBV29-1 with TRBJ2-5; 8 bases align to TRBD1. Trimming removed 4 bases from V and 5 bases from J; junction bases left unmatched: 6. Germline CDR1 and CDR2: SQVTM and ANQGSEA. The length of the CDR3 is 13 residues. Here the CDR3 reads CSVGTGLLETQYF. CDR3 DNA: TGCAGCGTTGGGACAGGGCTTCTGGAGACCCAGTACTTC.